This TCR beta chain was identified during a study of blood T cell repertoires in COVID-19. Study in general: T cells, B-cell-depleted T cells, or PBMCs supplied cDNA or gDNA.

Between the trimmed V and J ends, which lost 7 bases and 7 bases, there was a span of 13 bases. The CDR3 is 13 amino acids. Germline CDR1 is MDHEN and CDR2 is SYDVKM. Sequencing used immunoSEQ multiplex PCR; TCRdb keeps in-frame clones, though not all of them. The repertoire holds approximately 70,000 clones, with 90% as singletons. What was sequenced was peripheral blood. The receptor comes from a woman younger than 35 with acute or convalescent COVID-19. The V gene is TRBV28, the J gene TRBJ1-4; no definite D call. CDR3 in DNA: TGTGCCAGCAAGGTTGGAGGGAGTGAAAAACTGTTTTTT. Translation gives CASKVGGSEKLFF.